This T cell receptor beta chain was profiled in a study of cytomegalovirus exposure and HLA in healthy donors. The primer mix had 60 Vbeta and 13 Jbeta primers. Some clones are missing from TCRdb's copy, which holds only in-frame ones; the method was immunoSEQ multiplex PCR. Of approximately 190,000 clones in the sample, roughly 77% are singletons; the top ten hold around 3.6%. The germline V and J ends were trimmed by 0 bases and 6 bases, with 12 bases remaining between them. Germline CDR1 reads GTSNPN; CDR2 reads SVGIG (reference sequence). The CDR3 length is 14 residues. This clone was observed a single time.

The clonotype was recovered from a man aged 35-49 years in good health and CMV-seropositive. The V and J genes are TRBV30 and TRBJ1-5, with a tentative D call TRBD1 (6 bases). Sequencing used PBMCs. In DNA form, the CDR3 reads TGTGCCTGGAGTGTACAGGGACCGGGTCAGCCCCAGCATTTT. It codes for CAWSVQGPGQPQHF.